This TCR beta chain stems from a study of blood T cell repertoires in COVID-19. Across the whole study: The United States, Italy and Spain supplied acute and convalescent COVID-19 samples.

The CDR3 runs to 16 residues. Germline loops: CDR1 MGHDK, CDR2 SYGVNS. The junction had 6 bases not matched to a gene; V was cut back by 3 bases and J by 0 bases. In the authors' methods: It was from reference gene primer amplification that nucleated cell counts were estimated. The repertoire was sequenced with immunoSEQ multiplex PCR; TCRdb's copy has only in-frame clones and lacks some. That table is the source of V, J and clone size, and D and trimming were worked out from the DNA. The sample records approximately 300,000 clones, just under 90% being singletons. The specimen was peripheral blood. The J gene is TRBJ2-3, the V gene TRBV25-1; 7 bases align to TRBD1. The receptor was isolated from a woman aged 50 to 65 with COVID-19, enrolled during active disease. The CDR3 loop is CASSDVRGQSTDTQYF. Here the CDR3 DNA reads TGTGCCAGCAGTGATGTAAGGGGACAGAGCACAGATACGCAGTATTTT.